The 22 T cell receptor beta chains below all came from one sample that was sequenced in a study of blood T cell repertoires in COVID-19. TCRdb's table, derived via immunoSEQ multiplex PCR, lists solely in-frame clones and lacks some. The sample consists of 60,000 to 65,000 clones, about 70% of them appearing once. Source material: peripheral blood. The receptors here all came from a human donor in a cohort sampled during active COVID-19.

This clone was seen only a few times. This sequence joins TRBV20-1 and TRBJ1-2; D ambiguous. The CDR3 is 11 residues long. Germline V gene data show CDR1 as DFQATT and CDR2 as SNEGSKA (reference sequence). Trimming took off 4 bases at V and 11 bases at J, with 14 bases between the two ends. The CDR3 nucleotides read TGCAGTGCTATGAAGAGTCAGGTTTACACCTTC. Protein: CSAMKSQVYTF.

The chain joins TRBV5-1 to TRBJ1-2; D is unresolved. Germline assignment: CDR1 SGHRS and CDR2 YFSETQ. The CDR3 is 15 amino acids. V was shortened by 0 bases and J by 4 bases, with 13 bases between the two germline ends. The CDR3 loop reads CASSLAGPPGYGYTF. The CDR3 nucleotides read TGCGCCAGCAGCTTGGCCGGCCCCCCGGGCTATGGCTACACCTTC. Full variable domain (outside the CDR3, taken from reference TRBV5-1 and TRBJ1-2): KAGVTQTPRYLIKTRGQQVTLSCSPISGHRSVSWYQQTPGQGLQFLFEYFSETQRNKGNFPGRFSGRQFSNSRSEMNVSTLELGDSALYLCASSLAGPPGYGYTFGSGTRLTVV.

V gene TRBV5-4 combines with J gene TRBJ2-2, with D possibly matching TRBD1 (6 bases). V lost 0 bases, J lost 1 base, and 10 bases lay in between. CDR1 SGHNT and CDR2 YYREEE come from the germline V gene (reference sequence). The CDR3 extends over 16 amino acids. CDR3: CASSLGGRGNTGELFF. CDR3 in DNA: TGTGCCAGCAGCTTGGGAGGCAGGGGGAACACCGGGGAGCTGTTTTTT. Full variable domain (rest looked up from reference TRBV5-4 and TRBJ2-2): ETGVTQSPTHLIKTRGQQVTLRCSSQSGHNTVSWYQQALGQGPQFIFQYYREEENGRGNFPPRFSGLQFPNYSSELNVNALELDDSALYLCASSLGGRGNTGELFFGEGSRLTVL.

This chain links TRBV28 with TRBJ1-6; D is ambiguous. CDR3 length equals 11 residues. V lost 4 bases and J 14 bases, leaving 9 bases between the germline ends. CDR1 is MDHEN and CDR2 is SYDVKM in the germline V gene. Here the CDR3 DNA reads TGTGCCAGCAGTTCGATGCCAGCCCTCCACTTT. Translated: CASSSMPALHF.

This chain joins TRBV7-9 and TRBJ2-2, with a weak D call TRBD1 (6 bases). The CDR3 consists of 14 residues. In germline, CDR1 is SEHNR, CDR2 FQNEAQ (reference sequence). Trimming took 3 bases from V and 1 from J, leaving 6 bases between them. DNA for the CDR3: TGTGCCAGCAGCTTGGGACAGAACACCGGGGAGCTGTTTTTT. This translates into CASSLGQNTGELFF. Variable domain in full (rest from reference TRBV7-9 and TRBJ2-2): DTGVSQNPRHKITKRGQNVTFRCDPISEHNRLYWYRQTLGQGPEFLTYFQNEAQLEKSRLLSDRFSAERPKGSFSTLEIQRTEQGDSAMYLCASSLGQNTGELFFGEGSRLTVL.

The rearrangement links TRBV9 to TRBJ1-1, with a possible D match to TRBD1 (6 bases). Germline V CDR1 and CDR2: SGDLS, YYNGEE. V was shortened by 0 bases and J by 0 bases, with 9 bases between the two germline ends. The CDR3 sequence is 15 residues long. The CDR3 loop is CASSVGAGVNTEAFF. CDR3 DNA sequence: TGTGCCAGCAGCGTAGGGGCAGGGGTGAACACTGAAGCTTTCTTT.

The rearrangement uses TRBV15 and TRBJ1-1; 7 positions match TRBD1. The J segment lost 4 bases and the V segment lost 2 bases, leaving 4 bases of the junction unmatched. This CDR3 has 14 residues. Germline loops: CDR1 LNHNV, CDR2 YYDKDF (reference sequence). The CDR3 DNA reads as TGTGCCACCAGCAGAACCGGGACAGCCACTGAAGCTTTCTTT. It specifies CATSRTGTATEAFF.

J is TRBJ2-3 and V is TRBV7-3; no clear D. Between the trimmed V and J ends, which lost 5 bases and 0 bases, there was a span of 9 bases. This CDR3 region has 14 residues. Germline-derived CDR1 and CDR2 are SGHTA and FQGTGA. CDR3 residues: CASSLSLSTDTQYF. The CDR3, as DNA: TGTGCCAGCAGCCTGTCCCTTAGCACAGATACGCAGTATTTT.

This clone was seen just once. This rearrangement joins TRBV5-6 to TRBJ1-1; D ambiguous. V lost 3 bases and J lost 6, with 6 bases in between. The CDR3 sequence is 11 residues long. Germline CDR1 is SGHDT and CDR2 is YYEEEE. The CDR3 loop is CASSSQSEAFF. CDR3 nucleotides: TGTGCCAGCAGCTCCCAGTCTGAAGCTTTCTTT.

The chain recombines TRBV7-8 with TRBJ2-2; no reliable D call. The CDR3 consists of 11 residues. Germline assignment: CDR1 SGHVS and CDR2 FQNEAQ. Between the trimmed V and J ends, which lost 7 bases and 5 bases, there was a span of 5 bases. The CDR3: CASTVTGELFF. The CDR3, as DNA: TGTGCCAGCACCGTGACCGGGGAGCTGTTTTTT.

Worth noting for this clone: With a much larger clone just one base away, this may be a read error. The CDR3 loop reads CARSRGGGAGYTQYF. DNA for the CDR3: TGCGCCCGCAGCCGGGGCGGGGGGGCCGGTTATACGCAGTATTTT. The chain couples TRBV5-1 to TRBJ2-3, with 9 bases aligning to TRBD2. CDR1 is SGHRS and CDR2 is YFSETQ in the germline V gene. This CDR3 has 15 residues.

The chain has TRBV7-2 and TRBJ1-2; D perhaps matches TRBD1 (5 bases). CDR3 size: 12 residues. V lost 1 base and J 10 bases, leaving 10 bases between the germline ends. Germline V CDR1 and CDR2: SGHTA, FQGNSA. The CDR3 loop is CASSLDRFAYTF. CDR3 sequence (DNA): TGTGCCAGCAGCTTAGACAGGTTCGCCTACACCTTC.

This clone appeared a few times. J is TRBJ2-7 and V is TRBV2; TRBD1 matches at 8 bases. The V gene end was trimmed by 6 bases and the J gene end by 1 base; junction bases not matched to a gene: 8. CDR3 length: 15 residues. Germline V gene sequence: CDR1 SNHLY, CDR2 FYNNEI. CDR3 coding DNA: TGTGCCAGCAGACCACAGGGGGTTATATCCTACGAGCAGTACTTC. Amino acids: CASRPQGVISYEQYF.

This clone was seen ten or more times. The CDR3 here is CASSQASGNQPQHF. CDR3 coding DNA: TGTGCCAGCAGCCAAGCTAGCGGCAATCAGCCCCAGCATTTT. This chain links TRBV3-1 (or the pseudogene TRBV3-2) with TRBJ1-5; D remains unclear. The germline gives CDR1 LGHDT, CDR2 YNNKEL (reference sequence). V was shortened by 1 base and J by 2 bases, with 6 bases between the two germline ends. This CDR3 comprises 14 residues.

This clone showed up just a few times. J is TRBJ1-1 and V is TRBV9; D remains unclear. Germline loops: CDR1 SGDLS, CDR2 YYNGEE. Trimming left V 1 base short and J 0 bases short, with 7 bases between. This CDR3 has 14 amino acids. The CDR3 bases are TGTGCCAGCAGCGTACGGAGCTTGAACACTGAAGCTTTCTTT. This sequence encodes CASSVRSLNTEAFF.

The chain links TRBV5-1 to TRBJ2-2; D is possibly TRBD1 (5 bases). CDR1 is SGHRS and CDR2 is YFSETQ in the germline V gene. CDR3 length equals 16 residues. Trimming left V 3 bases short and J 6 bases short, with 18 bases between. CDR3 amino acids: CASSSHRSLVPGELFF. CDR3 in DNA: TGCGCCAGCAGCTCGCACAGGAGTTTAGTCCCCGGGGAGCTGTTTTTT.

Concerning this clone: One end of the junction does not line up with germline, which may come from a read error. The chain's CDR3 is CASSPLSGGTDTQYF. The CDR3 DNA reads as TGTGCTAGCAGCCCCCTTAGCGGGGGAACAGATACGCAGTATTTT. This rearrangement joins TRBV7-7 to TRBJ2-3, with 9 bases that match TRBD2. CDR3 length: 15 amino acids. Per germline, CDR1 SSHAT and CDR2 FNYEAQ (reference sequence).

This clone was seen just once. This rearrangement joins TRBV2 to TRBJ2-7; tentatively, D is TRBD1 (6 bases). V was cut by 3 bases and J by 3 bases, with 6 bases left in between. The V gene's germline CDR1 is SNHLY and CDR2 FYNNEI. This CDR3 region has 12 residues. CDR3 sequence reads: CASSETGYEQYF. The CDR3 DNA is TGTGCCAGCAGTGAGACAGGCTACGAGCAGTACTTC. Variable domain in full (rest from reference TRBV2 and TRBJ2-7): EPEVTQTPSHQVTQMGQEVILRCVPISNHLYFYWYRQILGQKVEFLVSFYNNEISEKSEIFDDQFSVERPDGSNFTLKIRSTKLEDSAMYFCASSETGYEQYFGPGTRLTVT.

This clone showed up just once. This chain connects TRBV5-1 to TRBJ1-1; 9 bases align to TRBD1. With V trimmed by 4 bases and J by 0 bases, 7 bases remained unmatched. The CDR3 loop spans 16 amino acids. The V gene's germline CDR1 is SGHRS and CDR2 YFSETQ. CDR3: CASSGGQGPMNTEAFF. Here the CDR3 DNA reads TGCGCCAGCAGCGGCGGACAGGGGCCTATGAACACTGAAGCTTTCTTT.

The V call is TRBV18, the J call TRBJ1-6; tentatively, D is TRBD1 (6 bases). Per germline, CDR1 KGHSH and CDR2 LQKENI. V lost 5 bases to trimming and J lost 8 bases, with 13 bases between them. The CDR3 covers 14 residues. Here the CDR3 reads CASSSQQGDSPLHF. Written as DNA, the CDR3 is TGTGCCAGCTCATCCCAACAGGGCGATTCACCCCTCCACTTT.

The chain employs TRBV27 and TRBJ2-7; 8 bases match TRBD1. The CDR3 length is 14 residues. J gave up 5 bases and V 5 bases, and 8 bases lay outside the gene matches. Germline CDR1 is MNHEY and CDR2 is SMNVEV (reference sequence). The CDR3, as DNA: TGTGCCAGCAGTGTGGACAGGGTTAGGCACGAGCAGTACTTC. Residues: CASSVDRVRHEQYF.

V and J are TRBV30 and TRBJ1-5; D not resolved. V shed 3 bases and J shed 2 bases, with 14 bases lying between them. Germline V gene lookup returns CDR1 GTSNPN and CDR2 SVGIG (reference sequence). The CDR3 runs 15 residues. Written as DNA, the CDR3 is TGTGCCTGGAGCGCGGAGGGAATAGGCAATCAGCCCCAGCATTTT. Translating gives CAWSAEGIGNQPQHF.